This record looks at one T cell receptor (beta chain) sequence and its context. This entry is derived from a study of blood T cell repertoires in COVID-19. Study-level information: Sites across the United States, Italy and Spain contributed samples from acute and convalescent COVID-19. In each case, the material was cDNA or gDNA derived from T cells, B-cell-depleted T cells, or PBMCs.

CDR3 length equals 16 residues. The germline gives CDR1 KGHDR, CDR2 SFDVKD. V lost 4 bases and J lost 1; bases outside the gene matches: 5. Clones were sequenced by immunoSEQ multiplex PCR, and TCRdb holds only the in-frame ones, with some missing. The table has some 400,000 clones, about 87% seen once. The TCR sequence derives from a human donor in a cohort sampled during active COVID-19. This chain links TRBV24-1 with TRBJ2-4; the match to TRBD1 covers 8 bases. The material sequenced was peripheral blood. The CDR3 is CATSDLDREAKNIQYF. The CDR3 DNA is TGTGCCACCAGTGACCTGGACAGGGAGGCCAAAAACATTCAGTACTTC.